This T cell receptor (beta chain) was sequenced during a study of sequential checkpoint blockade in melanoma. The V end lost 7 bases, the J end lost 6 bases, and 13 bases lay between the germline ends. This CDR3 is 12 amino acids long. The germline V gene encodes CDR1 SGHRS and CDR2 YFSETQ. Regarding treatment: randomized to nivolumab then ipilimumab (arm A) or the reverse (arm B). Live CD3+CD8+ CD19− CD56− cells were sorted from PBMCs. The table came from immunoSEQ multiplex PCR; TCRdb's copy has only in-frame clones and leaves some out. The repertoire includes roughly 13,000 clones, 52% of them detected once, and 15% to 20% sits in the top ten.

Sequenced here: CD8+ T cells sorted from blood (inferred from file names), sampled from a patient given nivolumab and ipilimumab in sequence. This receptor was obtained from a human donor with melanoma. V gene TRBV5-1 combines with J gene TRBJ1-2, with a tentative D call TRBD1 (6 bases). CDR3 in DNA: TGCGCCAGCGGAACGAACAGGGATGGCTACACCTTC. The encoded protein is CASGTNRDGYTF.